This T cell receptor beta chain derives from a study of regulatory T cells in long-lasting Graves disease. Time point in this sample: newly diagnosed GD, antithyroid drugs for less than 3 months. PBMC RNA served as the TCR library source. The V and J ends lost 8 bases and 1 base respectively, with 13 bases between them. The germline V gene has CDR1 SEHNR and CDR2 FQNEAQ (reference sequence). CDR3 length: 14 residues. Ten or more counts support this clonotype. Libraries of TCR beta came from iRepertoire HTBI primers plus Arm-PCR of CDR3 regions. Using its own MiXCR run on the multiplex PCR reads, TCRdb lists one record per CDR3 protein. The table shows under 500,000 distinct CDR3 sequences, with roughly 17% occurring only once. The same specimen was also included in a second study, on T cells in Graves' hyperthyroidism and ophthalmopathy.

This clonotype was sampled from a woman in her 30s with Graves disease. The source material was peripheral blood mononuclear cells (PBMCs), sampled at new diagnosis, from a patient treated with antithyroid drugs. The chain joins TRBV7-9 to TRBJ2-3; D is unclear. The CDR3 is CASGSTLGTDTQYF. The CDR3 DNA sequence: TGTGCCAGCGGTTCTACTCTCGGCACAGATACGCAGTATTTT.